The clone carrying this TCR beta chain was detected a few times. Its antigen is unidentified. The CDR3 extends over 15 amino acids. Germline CDR1 is MNHEY and CDR2 is SMNVEV (reference sequence). Trimming took 2 bases from V and 0 from J, leaving 8 bases between them. cDNA libraries for TCR alpha and TCR beta, carrying sample barcodes and UMIs, came from 5'RACE with constant-segment primers. TCRdb independently ran MiXCR on the 5' RACE reads; one entry per CDR3 protein. The table shows approximately 400,000 distinct CDR3 sequences, with over 15% occurring only once. The data stem from a study of T-cell memory formation after mild COVID-19. Study outcomes and limitations: Nothing confirmed that second-wave clones peaking on day 37 were specific for SARS-CoV-2.

The source is a man between 18 and 35 years old who had mild COVID-19 (a few samples of this study predate the infection). Cell type and time point are not known. What was sequenced was PBMCs or a T cell subset sorted from them (not recorded which). The rearrangement joins TRBV27 to TRBJ1-5, with D hard to call. DNA of the CDR3: TGTGCCAGCAGTTTAGAGGGCAATAGCAATCAGCCCCAGCATTTT. Amino acids: CASSLEGNSNQPQHF.